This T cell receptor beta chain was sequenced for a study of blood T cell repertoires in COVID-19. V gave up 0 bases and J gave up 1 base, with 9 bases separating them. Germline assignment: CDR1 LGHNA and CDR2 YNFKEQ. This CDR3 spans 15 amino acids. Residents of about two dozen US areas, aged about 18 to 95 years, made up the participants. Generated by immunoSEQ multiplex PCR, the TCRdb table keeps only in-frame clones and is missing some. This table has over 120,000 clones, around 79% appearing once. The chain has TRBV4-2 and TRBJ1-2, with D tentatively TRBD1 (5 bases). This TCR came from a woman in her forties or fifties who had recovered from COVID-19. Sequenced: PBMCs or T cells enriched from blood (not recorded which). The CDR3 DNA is TGTGCCAGCAGCCAAGACCTGACAGTTAACTATGGCTACACCTTC. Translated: CASSQDLTVNYGYTF.